This T cell receptor beta chain was recovered during a study of radiotherapy plus CTLA-4 blockade in lung cancer. The CDR3 contains 15 residues. With 1 base removed from V and 5 bases from J, the gap between germline ends came to 14 bases. The germline V gene has CDR1 LGHNA and CDR2 YSLEER. A word on this clone: Its antigen is not identified.

Clones were read by immunoSEQ multiplex PCR, and TCRdb kept only the in-frame ones, dropping some. The data hold around 30,000 clones, with around 70% observed a single time. Study-wide points: Blood-borne expansion of tumor-derived TCR clones followed radiotherapy plus ipilimumab.

The sequence came from a human donor with non-small cell lung cancer whose response to radiotherapy plus ipilimumab could not be evaluated. The sequences come from peripheral blood, collected from a patient treated with radiotherapy plus ipilimumab. The chain uses TRBV4-3 and TRBJ1-1; D ambiguous. The CDR3, as DNA: TGCGCCAGCAGCCAAGGGTACCCGAGAGGGACTGAAGCTTTCTTT. It encodes CASSQGYPRGTEAFF.